This passage covers 19 T cell receptor beta chains from one sample sequenced in a study of T cells after yellow fever vaccination. In TCRdb, the 5' RACE reads were re-called with MiXCR into one record per CDR3 protein. The data hold hundreds of thousands of distinct CDR3 sequences, with about 12% observed a single time. The source material was PBMCs, sampled on the day of the yellow fever booster vaccination. These TCRs come from a man aged 25 to 45 who received the YFV17D yellow fever vaccine.

This clonotype was counted between two and nine times. V is TRBV30 and J is TRBJ2-1; D gene ambiguous. The CDR3 covers 13 residues. From germline, CDR1 is GTSNPN and CDR2 SVGIG (reference sequence). The V end lost 7 bases, the J end lost 13 bases, and 23 bases lay between the germline ends. The CDR3 DNA is TGTGCCTTGTACACAGATTATACGTTTTATCAGTTCTTC. It translates to CALYTDYTFYQFF. Based on the CDR3 plus reference TRBV30 and TRBJ2-1, the full variable domain is SQTIHQWPATLVQPVGSPLSLECTVEGTSNPNLYWYRQAAGRGLQLLFYSVGIGQISSEVPQNLSASRPQDRQFILSSKKLLLSDSGFYLCALYTDYTFYQFFGPGTRLTVL.

J is TRBJ2-2 and V is TRBV6-5, with D possibly matching TRBD1 (6 bases). Trimming took 8 bases from V and 2 from J, leaving 18 bases between them. Germline assignment: CDR1 MNHEY and CDR2 SVGAGI. The CDR3 length is 16 residues. The CDR3 reads CASLQAGTLNTGELFF. As DNA, the CDR3 is TGTGCCAGCCTGCAGGCTGGGACACTTAACACCGGGGAGCTGTTTTTT.

The chain couples TRBV7-6 to TRBJ1-1; unclear D gene. This CDR3 is 15 amino acids long. The V end lost 1 base, the J end lost 3 bases, and 12 bases lay between the germline ends. The germline gives CDR1 SGHVS, CDR2 FNYEAQ. The CDR3 reads CASSLVTHDHTEAFF. In nucleotides, the CDR3 is TGTGCCAGCAGCTTAGTTACCCACGACCACACTGAAGCTTTCTTT.

Only a few counts were recorded for this clonotype. The V call is TRBV3-1, the J call TRBJ2-1, with a possible D match to TRBD2 (6 bases). Germline V gene lookup returns CDR1 LGHDT and CDR2 YNNKEL (reference sequence). The length of the CDR3 is 17 residues. The germline V and J ends were trimmed by 1 base and 7 bases, with 20 bases remaining between them. The CDR3 sequence is CASSQGARDWELNEQFF. The CDR3 DNA follows: TGTGCCAGCAGCCAAGGAGCCCGGGACTGGGAGCTTAATGAGCAGTTCTTC.

This sequence joins TRBV20-1 and TRBJ1-4; 8 nucleotides match TRBD1. Germline-derived CDR1 and CDR2 are DFQATT and SNEGSKA (reference sequence). This CDR3 is 16 amino acids long. V was clipped by 3 bases and J by 6 bases; unmatched bases: 12. For the CDR3, the DNA is TGCAGTGCTAGCGGCGGCGGGCAGGGGGCGGATGAAAAACTGTTTTTT. It yields the protein CSASGGGQGADEKLFF.

The J gene is TRBJ1-2, the V gene TRBV7-9, with D unclear. Germline CDR1 and CDR2: SEHNR and FQNEAQ (reference sequence). Trimming removed 4 bases at V and 5 bases at J, with 8 bases between. This CDR3 comprises 12 residues. This CDR3 reads CASSYLGYGYTF. For the CDR3, the DNA is TGTGCCAGCAGCTACCTAGGGTATGGCTACACCTTC.

The chain links TRBV7-2 to TRBJ1-6, with D maybe TRBD1 (5 bases). From germline, CDR1 is SGHTA and CDR2 FQGNSA. The V gene lost 5 bases and the J gene lost 7 bases, with 18 bases spanning the gap. The CDR3 spans 16 residues. The DNA of the CDR3 is TGTGCCAGCAGCGGGCCTCGGGGGGGGGTAAATTCACCCCTCCACTTT. As protein: CASSGPRGGVNSPLHF.

This clonotype was observed a handful of times. CDR3 loop: CSARSSEEGSSYNSPLHF. The CDR3, as DNA: TGCAGTGCTAGATCGTCAGAGGAGGGGAGCTCCTATAATTCACCCCTCCACTTT. The chain has TRBV20-1 and TRBJ1-6, with a possible D match to TRBD1 (5 bases). CDR1 is DFQATT, CDR2 SNEGSKA, per germline (reference sequence). V was trimmed by 2 bases and J by 0 bases, leaving 17 bases between them. The CDR3 spans 18 residues.

This clonotype was counted between two and nine times. This sequence joins TRBV20-1 and TRBJ2-7; the D gene is possibly TRBD2 (5 bases). The V end was cut by 3 bases, the J end by 6 bases, with 15 bases between. The CDR3 covers 13 residues. Germline V gene data show CDR1 as DFQATT and CDR2 as SNEGSKA (reference sequence). CDR3 in DNA: TGCAGTGCTAGTCCTCGGCCCGGAGGCGAGCAGTACTTC. It yields the protein CSASPRPGGEQYF.

The chain carries TRBV6-2 or TRBV6-3 and TRBJ1-5, with 9 positions matching TRBD1. Germline trimming cut 6 bases from V and 5 bases from J; bases unmatched to any gene: 5. The CDR3 length is 14 residues. Germline CDR1 reads MNHEY; CDR2 reads SVGEGT. DNA of the CDR3: TGTGCCAGCAGCGTACAGGGGGCCTATCAGCCCCAGCATTTT. Translation: CASSVQGAYQPQHF.

This clonotype was recorded at least ten times. The chain joins TRBV7-6 to TRBJ2-5; 10 bases line up with TRBD1. Per the germline V gene, CDR1 is SGHVS and CDR2 is FNYEAQ. This CDR3 spans 16 amino acids. J lost 5 bases, V lost 2 bases, and 8 bases had no gene match. The CDR3 coding sequence is TGTGCCAGCAGCTTATTAGGACAGGGGGGCCGGGAGACCCAGTACTTC. This encodes CASSLLGQGGRETQYF.

The chain has TRBV5-1 and TRBJ2-5; 7 positions match TRBD1. The CDR3 spans 14 residues. CDR1 and CDR2 (germline): SGHRS, YFSETQ. Unmatched junction bases numbered 5, after V lost 4 bases and J lost 2 bases. The CDR3 DNA follows: TGCGCCAGCAGCATGACAGGGAGACAAGAGACCCAGTACTTC. Translated: CASSMTGRQETQYF.

V gene TRBV7-2 combines with J gene TRBJ1-3, with unresolved D. Germline CDR1 reads SGHTA; CDR2 reads FQGNSA. There are 17 residues in the CDR3. Deletions cut 0 bases from V and 0 bases from J, with 12 bases between. CDR3 in DNA: TGTGCCAGCAGCTTAGCCCCCCCAGCCTACTCTGGAAACACCATATATTTT. Protein sequence: CASSLAPPAYSGNTIYF.

In this sample, this clonotype turned up a few times. This sequence joins TRBV7-2 and TRBJ1-5, with a possible D match to TRBD1 (5 bases). This CDR3 is 16 amino acids long. The V gene's germline CDR1 is SGHTA and CDR2 FQGNSA. The V gene lost 5 bases and the J gene lost 4 bases, with 18 bases spanning the gap. For the CDR3, the DNA is TGTGCCAGCAGCCGGGTGGGGGGGGTCTTGAATCAGCCCCAGCATTTT. Protein sequence: CASSRVGGVLNQPQHF.

V gene TRBV12-3 or TRBV12-4 combines with J gene TRBJ2-7; tentatively, D is TRBD1 (6 bases). V lost 3 bases to trimming and J lost 3 bases, with 9 bases between them. This CDR3 has 13 residues. In nucleotides, the CDR3 is TGTGCCAGCAGTTTTCAGGGGATCTACGAGCAGTACTTC. Protein: CASSFQGIYEQYF.

The chain links TRBV6-2 or TRBV6-3 to TRBJ2-7; 13 bases map to TRBD2. CDR1 is MNHEY and CDR2 is SVGEGT in the germline V gene. The V and J ends lost 7 bases and 4 bases, in that order; junction bases with no gene match: 1. This CDR3 is 13 amino acids long. The CDR3 is CASTGLAGYEQYF. CDR3 DNA sequence: TGTGCCAGCACGGGACTAGCGGGGTACGAGCAGTACTTC.

The chain is built from TRBV12-3 or TRBV12-4 and TRBJ1-1; D may be TRBD1 (6 bases). V was pared by 4 bases and J by 3 bases, with 15 bases between. CDR3 length: 15 residues. The DNA of the CDR3 is TGTGCCAGCAGTTCTCGGGGGCTTGGGCACACTGAAGCTTTCTTT. Its protein product is CASSSRGLGHTEAFF.

This clonotype has a handful of counts. CDR3 protein: CASSTLSGANVLTF. CDR3 DNA: TGTGCCAGCAGCACCCTCTCTGGGGCCAACGTCCTGACTTTC. The chain carries TRBV7-3 and TRBJ2-6; D gene uncertain. V was trimmed by 5 bases and J by 0 bases, leaving 5 bases between them. Germline V CDR1 and CDR2: SGHTA, FQGTGA. The CDR3 runs to 14 residues.

The chain uses TRBV19 and TRBJ2-7; D might be TRBD1 (6 bases). Trimming shortened V by 3 bases and J by 4 bases, and 16 bases separated the two germline ends. This CDR3 has 15 amino acids. Germline V CDR1 and CDR2: LNHDA, SQIVND (reference sequence). CDR3 DNA: TGTGCCAGTAGTATTTTCGAGGGGACACAATACGAGCAGTACTTC. As protein: CASSIFEGTQYEQYF.